This paragraph covers one TCR beta chain sequence. Those designated as exposed participants met a COVID-19 case within 2 weeks before study entry. This specimen belongs to a study of blood T cell repertoires in COVID-19. The protocol was immunoSEQ multiplex PCR, while the TCRdb copy is restricted to in-frame clones and leaves out a portion. The sample holds 300,000 to 350,000 clones, about nine tenths seen once. The V gene lost 6 bases and the J gene lost 5 bases, with 20 bases spanning the gap. Germline V gene lookup returns CDR1 MNHEY and CDR2 SMNVEV (reference sequence). The CDR3 consists of 16 residues.

This sequence joins TRBV27 and TRBJ1-5; D not certain. The clonotype comes from a woman in her 30s who had been exposed to COVID-19. Sequencing was carried out using PBMCs or T cells enriched from blood (not recorded which). CDR3 protein: CASRGSGFMAHQPQHF. CDR3 nucleotide sequence: TGTGCCAGCAGGGGCTCAGGTTTTATGGCCCATCAGCCCCAGCATTTT.